This T cell receptor beta chain was documented in a study of neurological immune-mediated disorders. TCRdb used MiXCR to reprocess the 5' RACE reads, holding one entry per CDR3 protein. The sample includes about 49,000 distinct CDR3 sequences, approximately 14% of them seen just once. The CDR3 extends over 15 amino acids. With V trimmed by 6 bases and J by 8 bases, 12 bases remained unmatched. From germline, CDR1 is SGHRS and CDR2 YFSETQ. The time point was: longitudinal time-point 2. Sequencing was performed on PBMCs. The TCR sequence derives from a male donor with HTLV-1-associated myelopathy (HAM/TSP). The rearrangement uses TRBV5-1 and TRBJ2-5; 11 positions agree with TRBD1. The CDR3 region has the DNA TGCGCCAGCATCCTAGGACAGGGGGCGACGGATACCCAGTACTTC. Protein: CASILGQGATDTQYF.